Below, 25 T cell receptor beta chains from the same sample are listed, as sequenced in a study of T cells in Graves' hyperthyroidism and ophthalmopathy. TCR beta CDR3 regions were amplified from RNA transcripts. Primed by the HTBI set, a first-round RT-PCR was run on the TCR CDR3. From the multiplex PCR reads, TCRdb called clonotypes with MiXCR, one entry per CDR3 protein. The sample lists approximately 400,000 distinct CDR3 sequences, 15% to 20% occurring once. Sample: blood. Receptor source: a man younger than 35 with Graves' ophthalmopathy.

This clonotype was counted ten times or more. CDR3 sequence reads: CSASRQGWNTEAFF. CDR3 in DNA: TGCAGTGCTAGTAGGCAGGGCTGGAACACTGAAGCTTTCTTT. The rearrangement joins TRBV20-1 to TRBJ1-1; D might be TRBD1 (5 bases). V was shortened by 3 bases and J by 1 base, with 12 bases between the two germline ends. The CDR3 loop spans 14 amino acids. Germline CDR1 is DFQATT and CDR2 is SNEGSKA (reference sequence).

V usage is TRBV6-1 and J usage is TRBJ1-1; 7 nucleotides line up with TRBD1. The CDR3 runs 12 residues. V was clipped by 4 bases and J by 8 bases; unmatched bases: 4. CDR1 is MNHNS, CDR2 SASEGT, per germline. This chain's CDR3 is CASSGGQIEAFF. In DNA form, the CDR3 reads TGTGCCAGCAGTGGGGGACAGATAGAAGCTTTCTTT.

J is TRBJ2-2 and V is TRBV19; possible D gene TRBD1, 6 bases. V was shortened by 6 bases and J by 0 bases, with 11 bases between the two germline ends. Germline V gene lookup returns CDR1 LNHDA and CDR2 SQIVND (reference sequence). The CDR3 covers 15 residues. CDR3 region: CASSVQGTNTGELFF. In DNA form, the CDR3 reads TGTGCCAGTAGCGTACAGGGAACGAACACCGGGGAGCTGTTTTTT.

This clonotype was detected many times. The chain carries TRBV3-1 and TRBJ2-7; the D gene is possibly TRBD1 (7 bases). This CDR3 spans 14 amino acids. V was cut by 1 base and J by 6 bases, with 13 bases left in between. CDR1 is LGHDT and CDR2 is YNNKEL in the germline V gene (reference sequence). CDR3 region: CASSQAGGKGEQYF. CDR3 DNA sequence: TGTGCCAGCAGCCAAGCAGGGGGGAAGGGCGAGCAGTACTTC.

This clonotype was found many times. The rearrangement uses TRBV13 and TRBJ2-3; TRBD2 aligns across 7 bases. The CDR3 has 13 amino acids. V lost 7 bases to trimming and J lost 6 bases; unmatched junction nucleotides: 7. Per the germline V gene, CDR1 is PRHDT and CDR2 is FYEKMQ (reference sequence). The CDR3 protein is CASTRRGEDTQYF. CDR3 DNA: TGTGCCAGCACCCGACGGGGGGAGGATACGCAGTATTTT.

This clonotype was seen repeatedly, ten times or more. This chain joins TRBV20-1 and TRBJ1-6; D is perhaps TRBD1 (5 bases). This CDR3 has 13 residues. Trimming removed 6 bases at V and 7 bases at J, with 13 bases between. The V gene's germline CDR1 is DFQATT and CDR2 SNEGSKA (reference sequence). As DNA, the CDR3 is TGCAGTGCCCCGGGGGACCCAAATTCACCCCTCCACTTT. Translation: CSAPGDPNSPLHF.

This clonotype was recorded at least ten times. The chain recombines TRBV2 with TRBJ1-2; the D gene is possibly TRBD1 (5 bases). Germline V gene sequence: CDR1 SNHLY, CDR2 FYNNEI. The V end was cut by 6 bases, the J end by 8 bases, with 16 bases between. The CDR3 covers 13 residues. CDR3 region: CASRPEGFWGYTF. The CDR3 coding sequence is TGTGCCAGCAGGCCAGAGGGGTTTTGGGGCTACACCTTC.

The CDR3 is CATSDSGRAVQPQHF. For the CDR3, the DNA is TGTGCCACCAGTGATTCGGGCAGGGCGGTTCAGCCCCAGCATTTT. The V call is TRBV24-1, the J call TRBJ1-5, with D maybe TRBD1 (5 bases). Germline assignment: CDR1 KGHDR and CDR2 SFDVKD. Deletions cut 2 bases from V and 6 bases from J, with 13 bases between. CDR3 size: 15 residues.

The V call is TRBV19, the J call TRBJ2-7, with a possible D match to TRBD2 (5 bases). This CDR3 contains 14 residues. V was shortened by 0 bases and J by 0 bases, with 6 bases between the two germline ends. Germline V gene sequence: CDR1 LNHDA, CDR2 SQIVND (reference sequence). CDR3 DNA: TGTGCCAGTAGTATAGATGGGAGCTCCTACGAGCAGTACTTC. Translating gives CASSIDGSSYEQYF. The complete variable domain, with remaining parts taken from reference TRBV19 and TRBJ2-7, reads DGGITQSPKYLFRKEGQNVTLSCEQNLNHDAMYWYRQDPGQGLRLIYYSQIVNDFQKGDIAEGYSVSREKKESFPLTVTSAQKNPTAFYLCASSIDGSSYEQYFGPGTRLTVT.

The sample holds many counts of this clonotype. The chain is built from TRBV27 and TRBJ1-5, with TRBD1 as a possible D gene (6 bases). From germline, CDR1 is MNHEY and CDR2 SMNVEV (reference sequence). Deletions cut 2 bases from V and 7 bases from J, with 18 bases between. The CDR3 runs 16 residues. CDR3 coding DNA: TGTGCCAGCAGTTTAGTCGCAGGGGAGGGCCCACAGCCCCAGCATTTT. Residues: CASSLVAGEGPQPQHF.

The sample holds many counts of this clonotype. J is TRBJ1-2 and V is TRBV6-1; D gene unclear. Germline loops: CDR1 MNHNS, CDR2 SASEGT. CDR3 length equals 13 residues. The ends were cut back, 5 bases at V and 8 bases at J, with 15 bases in the middle. CDR3 sequence (DNA): TGTGCCAGCAGTCCGGACGGGTTTGGAGGCTACACCTTC. This sequence encodes CASSPDGFGGYTF.

The chain links TRBV6-1 to TRBJ1-2, with 7 bases that match TRBD1. Trimming cost V 7 bases and J 2 bases; bases outside gene matches: 7. This CDR3 region has 14 residues. Looked up from germline, CDR1 is MNHNS and CDR2 is SASEGT. CDR3 nucleotides: TGTGCCAGCATCCAGGGGGGCCCAAACTATGGCTACACCTTC. Protein: CASIQGGPNYGYTF.

Many counts were recorded for this clonotype. The CDR3 coding sequence is TGTGCCAGCAGCTTAGAACTAGCCACAGATACGCAGTATTTT. This sequence encodes CASSLELATDTQYF. This rearrangement joins TRBV11-2 to TRBJ2-3; weak D call: TRBD2 (6 bases). V lost 0 bases, J lost 2 bases, and 6 bases lay in between. Per germline, CDR1 SGHAT and CDR2 FQNNGV. CDR3 size: 14 residues.

The chain's CDR3 is CASKRQAFSYNSPLHF. The CDR3 nucleotides read TGTGCCAGCAAAAGACAGGCCTTCTCCTATAATTCACCCCTCCACTTT. The gene calls are TRBV27 and TRBJ1-6; perhaps TRBD1 as D (6 bases). CDR1 MNHEY and CDR2 SMNVEV come from the germline V gene (reference sequence). Trimming shortened V by 7 bases and J by 0 bases, and 13 bases separated the two germline ends. The CDR3 extends over 16 amino acids.

This clonotype was seen at least ten times. This chain links TRBV2 with TRBJ2-1; 12 bases fit TRBD2. CDR1 is SNHLY, CDR2 FYNNEI, per germline. Trimming at V came to 5 bases and at J to 2 bases, leaving 4 bases not matched to a gene. The CDR3 extends over 16 amino acids. The CDR3 protein is CASSSTSGGPYNEQFF. CDR3 nucleotide sequence: TGTGCCAGCAGTAGTACTAGCGGGGGGCCCTACAATGAGCAGTTCTTC.

The table lists this clonotype with a few counts. The chain carries TRBV28 and TRBJ1-4, with a tentative D call TRBD1 (6 bases). The germline V and J ends were trimmed by 6 bases and 5 bases, with 16 bases remaining between them. Per germline, CDR1 MDHEN and CDR2 SYDVKM. This CDR3 region has 15 residues. Here the CDR3 DNA reads TGTGCCAGCAGCTCCGGGACATTTTCCAATGAAAAACTGTTTTTT. It encodes CASSSGTFSNEKLFF.

At least ten counts were recorded for this clonotype. The chain is built from TRBV7-3 and TRBJ2-1; D is unresolved. Trimming took off 3 bases at V and 0 bases at J, with 9 bases between the two ends. The germline gives CDR1 SGHTA, CDR2 FQGTGA. The CDR3 covers 15 residues. The DNA for the CDR3 is TGTGCCAGCAGCTTTCGTCTAGACTCCTACAATGAGCAGTTCTTC. Translated, it gives CASSFRLDSYNEQFF.

Only a few counts were recorded for this clonotype. V is TRBV5-1 and J is TRBJ1-1; 7 nucleotides agree with TRBD1. The V gene end was trimmed by 4 bases and the J gene end by 0 bases; junction bases not matched to a gene: 3. CDR3 length equals 14 residues. Germline V gene sequence: CDR1 SGHRS, CDR2 YFSETQ. The CDR3: CASSRDSLNTEAFF. CDR3 coding DNA: TGCGCCAGCAGCCGGGACAGCTTGAACACTGAAGCTTTCTTT.

This clonotype has ten or more counts. J is TRBJ2-7 and V is TRBV2, with 10 nucleotides matching TRBD2. With V trimmed by 7 bases and J by 7 bases, 7 bases remained unmatched. The germline V gene encodes CDR1 SNHLY and CDR2 FYNNEI. The CDR3 loop spans 13 amino acids. Here the CDR3 DNA reads TGTGCCAGCACACTAGCGGGGTCTGGAGAGCAGTACTTC. Encoded protein: CASTLAGSGEQYF.

This clonotype was seen many times. The rearrangement joins TRBV6-2 or TRBV6-3 to TRBJ2-7; 8 positions match TRBD2. This CDR3 is 16 amino acids long. After removal of 2 bases from V and 3 bases from J, the junction contained 9 bases not matched to a gene. Per germline, CDR1 MNHEY and CDR2 SVGEGT. The CDR3 coding sequence is TGTGCCAGCAGTTACAGGGACGTAGCGGGGTTCTACGAGCAGTACTTC. Protein: CASSYRDVAGFYEQYF.

This clonotype has at least ten counts. The CDR3 nucleotides read TGTGCCAGCAGCTTAGGAACGGGGGCCTACGAGCAGTACTTC. As protein: CASSLGTGAYEQYF. V and J are TRBV11-2 and TRBJ2-7, with D maybe TRBD2 (6 bases). Trimming shortened V by 1 base and J by 2 bases, and 9 bases separated the two germline ends. In germline, CDR1 is SGHAT, CDR2 FQNNGV. The CDR3 has 14 residues.

This clonotype was recorded a few times. CDR3 in DNA: TGTGCCAGCAGAGGGGGACAGGAAAAACTGTTTTTT. Protein: CASRGGQEKLFF. The genes are TRBV6-1 and TRBJ1-4, with TRBD1 matching over 7 bases. Germline V lookup: CDR1 MNHNS, CDR2 SASEGT. J gave up 8 bases and V 6 bases, and 3 bases lay outside the gene matches. This CDR3 is 12 amino acids long.

There are a few counts of this clonotype. The CDR3 nucleotides read TGCGCCAGCATCGCCGACAGGGGTGATCAGCCCCAGCATTTT. This encodes CASIADRGDQPQHF. The chain joins TRBV10-2 to TRBJ1-5; 8 nucleotides match TRBD1. The CDR3 is made up of 14 amino acids. Germline V CDR1 and CDR2: WSHSY, SAAADI. The ends lost 7 bases at V and 5 bases at J; junction bases unmatched: 7.

This clonotype appeared a few times. The chain links TRBV9 to TRBJ2-3, with D hard to call. Trimming cost V 0 bases and J 1 base, with 12 bases left between them. Germline V gene sequence: CDR1 SGDLS, CDR2 YYNGEE. The CDR3 is made up of 16 amino acids. CDR3 in DNA: TGTGCCAGCAGCGTAGTGCCATCCCCAGGCACAGATACGCAGTATTTT. Protein sequence: CASSVVPSPGTDTQYF.

V and J are TRBV5-1 and TRBJ1-2; 10 nucleotides line up with TRBD1. The V gene end was trimmed by 1 base and the J gene end by 6 bases; junction bases not matched to a gene: 6. The CDR3 is 15 amino acids. Germline-derived CDR1 and CDR2 are SGHRS and YFSETQ. The CDR3 here is CASSLPRQGADGYTF. Here the CDR3 DNA reads TGCGCCAGCAGCTTGCCCAGACAGGGGGCGGATGGCTACACCTTC.